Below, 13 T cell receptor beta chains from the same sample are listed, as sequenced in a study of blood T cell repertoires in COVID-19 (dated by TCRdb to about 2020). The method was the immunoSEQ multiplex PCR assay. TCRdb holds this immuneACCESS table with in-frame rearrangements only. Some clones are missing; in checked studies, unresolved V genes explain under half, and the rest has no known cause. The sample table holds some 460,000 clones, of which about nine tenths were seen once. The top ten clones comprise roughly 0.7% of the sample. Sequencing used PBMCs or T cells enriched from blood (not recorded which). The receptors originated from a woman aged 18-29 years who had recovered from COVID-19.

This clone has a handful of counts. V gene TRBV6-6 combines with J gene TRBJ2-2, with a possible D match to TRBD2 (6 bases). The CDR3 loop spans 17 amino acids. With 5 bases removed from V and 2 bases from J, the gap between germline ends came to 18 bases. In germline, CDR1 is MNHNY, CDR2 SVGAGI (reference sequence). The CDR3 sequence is CASSPGPLGGNTGELFF. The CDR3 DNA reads TGTGCCAGCAGTCCCGGCCCGTTGGGGGGAAACACCGGGGAGCTGTTTTTT.

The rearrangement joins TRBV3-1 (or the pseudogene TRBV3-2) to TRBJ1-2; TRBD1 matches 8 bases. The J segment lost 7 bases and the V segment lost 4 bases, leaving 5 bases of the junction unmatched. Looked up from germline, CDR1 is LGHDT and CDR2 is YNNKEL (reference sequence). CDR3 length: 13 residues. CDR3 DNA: TGTGCCAGCAGCCCCGGACAGGGCTTTGGCTACACCTTC. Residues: CASSPGQGFGYTF.

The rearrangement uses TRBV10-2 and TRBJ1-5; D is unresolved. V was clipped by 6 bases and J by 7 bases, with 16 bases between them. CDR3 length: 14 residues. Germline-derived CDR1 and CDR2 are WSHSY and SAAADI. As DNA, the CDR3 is TGCGCCAGCAGGCCCCCCGGGGTAGGGCAGCCCCAGCATTTT. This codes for CASRPPGVGQPQHF.

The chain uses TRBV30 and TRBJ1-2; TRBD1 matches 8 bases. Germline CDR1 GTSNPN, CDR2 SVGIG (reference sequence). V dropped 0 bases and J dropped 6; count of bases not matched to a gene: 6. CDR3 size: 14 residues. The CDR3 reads CAWSVKLTGDGYTF. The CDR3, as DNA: TGTGCCTGGAGTGTAAAGTTGACAGGGGATGGCTACACCTTC.

CDR3 loop: CASSQEEARGLRGYTF. The CDR3 DNA is TGTGCCAGCAGCCAAGAGGAAGCGAGGGGGCTAAGGGGCTACACCTTC. The rearrangement joins TRBV4-2 to TRBJ1-2; 7 bases line up with TRBD1. The CDR3 has 16 residues. V gave up 0 bases and J gave up 8 bases; unmatched junction bases: 12. Germline-derived CDR1 and CDR2 are LGHNA and YNFKEQ.

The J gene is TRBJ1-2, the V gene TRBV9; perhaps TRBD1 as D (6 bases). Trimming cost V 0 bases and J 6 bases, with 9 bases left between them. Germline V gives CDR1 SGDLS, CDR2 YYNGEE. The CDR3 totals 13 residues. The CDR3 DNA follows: TGTGCCAGCAGCGTAGGGACAGAGAATGGCTACACCTTC. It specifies CASSVGTENGYTF. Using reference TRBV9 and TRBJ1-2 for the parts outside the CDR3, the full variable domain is DSGVTQTPKHLITATGQRVTLRCSPRSGDLSVYWYQQSLDQGLQFLIQYYNGEERAKGNILERFSAQQFPDLHSELNLSSLELGDSALYFCASSVGTENGYTFGSGTRLTVV.

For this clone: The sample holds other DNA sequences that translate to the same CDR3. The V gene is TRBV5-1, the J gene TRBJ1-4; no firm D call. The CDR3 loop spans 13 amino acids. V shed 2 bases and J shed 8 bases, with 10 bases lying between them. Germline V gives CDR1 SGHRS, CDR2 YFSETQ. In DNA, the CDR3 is TGCGCCAGCAGCTTAGGCCCGGGGGAAAAACTGTTTTTT. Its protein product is CASSLGPGEKLFF.

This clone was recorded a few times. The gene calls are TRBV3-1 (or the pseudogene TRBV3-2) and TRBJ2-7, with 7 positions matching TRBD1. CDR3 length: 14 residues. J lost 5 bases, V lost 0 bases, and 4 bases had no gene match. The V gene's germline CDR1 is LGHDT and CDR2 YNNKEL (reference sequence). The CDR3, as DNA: TGTGCCAGCAGCCAAGAGACAGGGCCGCACGAGCAGTACTTC. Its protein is CASSQETGPHEQYF.

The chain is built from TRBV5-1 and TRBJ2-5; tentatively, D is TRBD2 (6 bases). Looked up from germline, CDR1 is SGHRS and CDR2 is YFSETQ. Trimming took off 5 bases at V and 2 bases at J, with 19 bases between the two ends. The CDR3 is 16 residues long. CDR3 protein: CASRRITGTSQETQYF. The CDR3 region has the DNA TGCGCCAGCAGGCGGATTACCGGGACTTCGCAAGAGACCCAGTACTTC.

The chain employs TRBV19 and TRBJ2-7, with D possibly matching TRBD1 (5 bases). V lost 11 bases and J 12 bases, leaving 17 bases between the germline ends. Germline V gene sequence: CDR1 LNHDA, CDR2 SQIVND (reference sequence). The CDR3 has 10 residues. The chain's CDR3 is CARLRTQGYF. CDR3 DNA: TGTGCCCGCCTCCGGACCCAGGGGTACTTC.

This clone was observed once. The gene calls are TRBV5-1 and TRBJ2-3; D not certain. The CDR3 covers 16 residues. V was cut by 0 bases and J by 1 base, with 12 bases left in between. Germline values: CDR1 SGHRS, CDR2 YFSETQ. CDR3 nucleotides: TGCGCCAGCAGCTTGGGGGCCCTTTGGGGCACAGATACGCAGTATTTT. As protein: CASSLGALWGTDTQYF.

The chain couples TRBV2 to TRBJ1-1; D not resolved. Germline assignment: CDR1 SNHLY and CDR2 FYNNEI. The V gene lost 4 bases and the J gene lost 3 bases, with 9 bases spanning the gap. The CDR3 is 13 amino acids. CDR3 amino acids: CASSVGDYTEAFF. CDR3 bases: TGTGCCAGCAGTGTGGGAGACTACACTGAAGCTTTCTTT.

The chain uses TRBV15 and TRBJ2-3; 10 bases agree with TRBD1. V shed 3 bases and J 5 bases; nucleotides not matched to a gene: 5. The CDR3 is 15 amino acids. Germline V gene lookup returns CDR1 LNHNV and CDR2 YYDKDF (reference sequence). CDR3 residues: CATSRETGGEDTQYF. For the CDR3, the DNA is TGTGCCACCAGCAGGGAGACAGGGGGCGAAGATACGCAGTATTTT.